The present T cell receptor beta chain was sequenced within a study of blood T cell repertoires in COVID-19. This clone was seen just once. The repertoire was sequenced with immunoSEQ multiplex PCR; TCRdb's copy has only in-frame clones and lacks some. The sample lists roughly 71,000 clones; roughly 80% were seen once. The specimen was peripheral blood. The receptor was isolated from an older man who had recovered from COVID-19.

The CDR3 spells CASTRGQNGYTF. The CDR3, as DNA: TGTGCCAGCACACGAGGACAGAATGGCTACACCTTC. The chain links TRBV2 to TRBJ1-2; possible D gene TRBD1, 6 bases. V lost 7 bases and J lost 6, with 12 bases in between. Germline assignment: CDR1 SNHLY and CDR2 FYNNEI. The CDR3 extends over 12 amino acids.